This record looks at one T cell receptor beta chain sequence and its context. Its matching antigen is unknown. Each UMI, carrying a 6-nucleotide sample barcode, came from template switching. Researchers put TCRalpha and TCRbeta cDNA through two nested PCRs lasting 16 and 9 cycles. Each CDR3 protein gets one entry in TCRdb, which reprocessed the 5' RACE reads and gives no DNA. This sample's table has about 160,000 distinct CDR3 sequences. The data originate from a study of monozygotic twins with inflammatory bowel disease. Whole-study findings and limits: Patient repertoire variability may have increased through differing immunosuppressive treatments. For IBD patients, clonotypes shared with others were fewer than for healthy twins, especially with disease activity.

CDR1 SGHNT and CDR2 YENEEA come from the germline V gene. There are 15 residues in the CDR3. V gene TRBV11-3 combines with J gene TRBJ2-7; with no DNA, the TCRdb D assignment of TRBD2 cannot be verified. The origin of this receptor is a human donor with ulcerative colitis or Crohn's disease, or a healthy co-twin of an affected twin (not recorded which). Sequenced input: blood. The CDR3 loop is CAGKFSGSGVYEQYF.